Listed here are 6 T cell receptor beta chains from one sample, sequenced in a study of blood T cell repertoires in COVID-19. TCRdb keeps only in-frame clones here, not all; method: immunoSEQ multiplex PCR. The table includes approximately 200,000 clones, more than 75% detected once. Specimen: peripheral blood. These receptors were obtained from a person in their 70s with COVID-19, enrolled during active disease.

This clone is a singleton in its sample. J is TRBJ1-5 and V is TRBV9; D gene uncertain. The CDR3 sequence is 14 residues long. Germline loops: CDR1 SGDLS, CDR2 YYNGEE. Trimming took 3 bases from V and 6 from J, leaving 13 bases between them. The CDR3 loop is CASSAFGESQPQHF. DNA for the CDR3: TGTGCCAGCAGCGCCTTCGGGGAAAGTCAGCCCCAGCATTTT.

The chain has TRBV28 and TRBJ2-2, with D tentatively TRBD1 (6 bases). CDR1 and CDR2 from the germline V gene are MDHEN and SYDVKM. The CDR3 extends over 15 amino acids. Trimming removed 7 bases from V and 3 bases from J, with 15 bases in between. The CDR3 sequence is CASTGQGWDTGELFF. The CDR3 nucleotides read TGTGCCAGCACCGGTCAGGGGTGGGACACCGGGGAGCTGTTTTTT. Using reference TRBV28 and TRBJ2-2 for the parts outside the CDR3, the full variable domain is DVKVTQSSRYLVKRTGEKVFLECVQDMDHENMFWYRQDPGLGLRLIYFSYDVKMKEKGDIPEGYSVSREKKERFSLILESASTNQTSMYLCASTGQGWDTGELFFGEGSRLTVL.

The J gene is TRBJ1-5, the V gene TRBV19; D is ambiguous. CDR3 length: 13 amino acids. Per the germline V gene, CDR1 is LNHDA and CDR2 is SQIVND (reference sequence). Trimming stripped 7 bases from V and 7 bases from J, with 14 bases between. The CDR3 DNA reads TGTGCCAGTAACCGGAAGGGAGGCCAGCCCCAGCATTTT. It specifies CASNRKGGQPQHF.

V usage is TRBV4-1 and J usage is TRBJ2-7; 11 nucleotides align to TRBD2. The CDR3 has 15 residues. CDR1 is MGHRA and CDR2 is YSYEKL in the germline V gene. V was pared by 4 bases and J by 6 bases, with 8 bases of the junction left unmatched. The CDR3 region is CASSLQVSGGAEQYF. The DNA for the CDR3 is TGCGCCAGCAGCCTTCAGGTTAGCGGGGGGGCCGAGCAGTACTTC.

This chain uses TRBV28 with TRBJ1-2; 7 positions match TRBD1. The CDR3 has 13 residues. Germline V gene lookup returns CDR1 MDHEN and CDR2 SYDVKM. Germline trimming cut 6 bases from V and 5 bases from J; bases unmatched to any gene: 6. CDR3: CASSPRQGYGYTF. CDR3 nucleotide sequence: TGTGCCAGCAGCCCTAGACAGGGTTATGGCTACACCTTC.

This clone was detected a few times. V and J are TRBV6-6 and TRBJ2-7; TRBD1 aligns across 7 bases. The CDR3 is made up of 14 amino acids. Trimming at V came to 6 bases and at J to 5 bases, leaving 10 bases not matched to a gene. The V gene's germline CDR1 is MNHNY and CDR2 SVGAGI (reference sequence). This chain's CDR3 is CASRIDRAEDEQYF. CDR3 in DNA: TGTGCCAGCAGGATCGACAGGGCAGAAGACGAGCAGTACTTC.